This T cell receptor beta chain was profiled in a study of Graves' ophthalmopathy and Graves' hyperthyroidism. The study, taken as a whole, reports: An approximately 84% specificity and around 86% sensitivity were achieved by a 13-signature model that separated ophthalmopathy from stable hyperthyroidism. The model predicted progression of ophthalmopathy with a sensitivity of roughly 65%, and its specificity was 72.22%.

Using RNA transcripts, the TCR beta CDR3 regions were amplified. First-round RT-PCR with HTBI primers preceded a second-round multiplex PCR. TCRdb re-called the multiplex PCR reads with MiXCR, one entry per CDR3 protein. The repertoire holds under 250,000 distinct CDR3 sequences, 20% to 25% seen once, with about 40% in the top ten. From germline, CDR1 is SGHAT and CDR2 FQDESV (reference sequence). This CDR3 is 16 amino acids long. Deletions cut 5 bases from V and 0 bases from J, with 11 bases between. As concerns this clonotype: Its antigen is not identified.

The PBMCs originated from approximately 10 ml of fresh peripheral blood. The receptor was isolated from a woman aged 50 to 65 with Graves' ophthalmopathy. Sequenced material: peripheral blood. This rearrangement joins TRBV11-1 to TRBJ2-6; D unresolved. CDR3 in amino acids: CASSVNIDSGANVLTF. The CDR3 nucleotides read TGTGCCAGCAGCGTCAATATAGACTCTGGGGCCAACGTCCTGACTTTC.